Below are 27 T cell receptor beta chains sequenced from a single sample in a study of blood T cell repertoires in COVID-19. TCRdb keeps only in-frame clones here, not all; method: immunoSEQ multiplex PCR. The sample includes 210,000 or so clones, roughly 90% seen only once; the top ten take around 4.8%. The sample was peripheral blood. The receptors derive from a middle-aged woman with acute or convalescent COVID-19.

The chain links TRBV11-2 to TRBJ1-6; weak D call: TRBD1 (6 bases). Germline V gene sequence: CDR1 SGHAT, CDR2 FQNNGV. V lost 5 bases, J lost 6 bases, and 14 bases lay in between. This CDR3 is built from 15 residues. DNA of the CDR3: TGTGCCAGCAGCCGAACCGGGACAACTAATTCACCCCTCCACTTT. Translation: CASSRTGTTNSPLHF.

The chain is built from TRBV18 and TRBJ1-1; D gene ambiguous. Germline assignment: CDR1 KGHSH and CDR2 LQKENI. The CDR3 spans 13 residues. The V and J ends lost 4 bases and 5 bases respectively, with 11 bases between them. CDR3 sequence: CASSQGGQTEAFF. The CDR3 region has the DNA TGTGCCAGCTCACAGGGAGGTCAAACTGAAGCTTTCTTT. The full variable domain, its missing parts supplied by reference TRBV18 and TRBJ1-1, is NAGVMQNPRHLVRRRGQEARLRCSPMKGHSHVYWYRQLPEEGLKFMVYLQKENIIDESGMPKERFSAEFPKEGPSILRIQQVVRGDSAAYFCASSQGGQTEAFFGQGTRLTVV.

The chain uses TRBV5-6 and TRBJ1-4; D is perhaps TRBD1 (6 bases). Deletions cut 4 bases from V and 8 bases from J, with 15 bases between. This CDR3 has 14 amino acids. Germline CDR1 is SGHDT and CDR2 is YYEEEE. CDR3 in amino acids: CASSPAWGREKLFF. CDR3 bases: TGTGCCAGCAGCCCGGCCTGGGGGCGGGAAAAACTGTTTTTT.

V gene TRBV2 combines with J gene TRBJ1-1, with 7 bases lining up with TRBD1. This CDR3 spans 15 amino acids. With 6 bases clipped from V and 2 bases from J, the junction kept 9 bases outside the gene matches. Germline CDR1 and CDR2: SNHLY and FYNNEI. DNA of the CDR3: TGTGCCAGCAGGGGAAGACAGGGCCCAAACACTGAAGCTTTCTTT. It yields the protein CASRGRQGPNTEAFF.

This clone appeared a single time. This chain links TRBV18 with TRBJ2-6; perhaps TRBD1 as D (5 bases). The CDR3 covers 21 residues. Germline CDR1 KGHSH, CDR2 LQKENI. V lost 0 bases to trimming and J lost 0 bases, with 21 bases between them. Here the CDR3 reads CASSPPIGHYKTPSGANVLTF. CDR3 nucleotides: TGTGCCAGCTCACCACCTATAGGACATTACAAAACTCCCTCTGGGGCCAACGTCCTGACTTTC.

The sample holds one count of this clone. The chain couples TRBV30 to TRBJ2-5; 7 positions agree with TRBD2. The germline V gene has CDR1 GTSNPN and CDR2 SVGIG (reference sequence). CDR3 length equals 13 residues. V shed 0 bases and J 3 bases; nucleotides not matched to a gene: 1. The CDR3 loop is CAWSVGREETQYF. DNA for the CDR3: TGTGCCTGGAGTGTAGGGAGGGAAGAGACCCAGTACTTC.

This clone was seen just once. V and J are TRBV7-7 and TRBJ2-5; tentative D call: TRBD1 (6 bases). The CDR3 covers 14 residues. The V gene's germline CDR1 is SSHAT and CDR2 FNYEAQ (reference sequence). V was cut by 1 base and J by 4 bases, with 10 bases left in between. The CDR3 loop reads CASSLGQGLETQYF. Here the CDR3 DNA reads TGTGCCAGCAGCTTAGGGCAGGGGCTAGAGACCCAGTACTTC.

Regarding this clone: Distinct nucleotide sequences in the sample also encode this CDR3. This rearrangement joins TRBV27 to TRBJ1-2, with 8 bases that match TRBD1. The CDR3 sequence is 14 residues long. CDR1 MNHEY and CDR2 SMNVEV come from the germline V gene (reference sequence). Trimming removed 5 bases from V and 2 bases from J; junction bases left unmatched: 4. The CDR3 region has the DNA TGTGCCAGCAGTCCCCGACAGGGGAACTATGGCTACACCTTC. Its protein is CASSPRQGNYGYTF.

V gene TRBV5-1 combines with J gene TRBJ1-1; a possible D gene is TRBD1 (5 bases). The CDR3 loop spans 14 amino acids. Between the trimmed V and J ends, which lost 2 bases and 5 bases, there was a span of 13 bases. Per the germline V gene, CDR1 is SGHRS and CDR2 is YFSETQ. DNA for the CDR3: TGCGCCAGCAGCTTACGGACGGGGGAAACTGAAGCTTTCTTT. The encoded protein is CASSLRTGETEAFF. Using reference TRBV5-1 and TRBJ1-1 for the parts outside the CDR3, the full variable domain is KAGVTQTPRYLIKTRGQQVTLSCSPISGHRSVSWYQQTPGQGLQFLFEYFSETQRNKGNFPGRFSGRQFSNSRSEMNVSTLELGDSALYLCASSLRTGETEAFFGQGTRLTVV.

For the CDR3, the DNA is TGTGCCTCCTCGCGTACAGGGGGATTTGGAAACACCATATATTTT. Protein product: CASSRTGGFGNTIYF. This sequence joins TRBV30 and TRBJ1-3; 8 positions match TRBD1. Per the germline V gene, CDR1 is GTSNPN and CDR2 is SVGIG (reference sequence). The CDR3 spans 15 residues. J gave up 3 bases and V 7 bases, and 11 bases lay outside the gene matches.

The genes are TRBV3-1 (or the pseudogene TRBV3-2) and TRBJ2-1; no clear D. The germline V gene has CDR1 LGHDT and CDR2 YNNKEL (reference sequence). The CDR3 length is 15 residues. Trimming removed 4 bases at V and 0 bases at J, with 10 bases between. CDR3 amino acids: CASSPPVSSYNEQFF. The DNA for the CDR3 is TGTGCCAGCAGCCCGCCCGTTAGCTCCTACAATGAGCAGTTCTTC.

The chain employs TRBV3-1 (or the pseudogene TRBV3-2) and TRBJ2-3; D is possibly TRBD2 (6 bases). Germline-derived CDR1 and CDR2 are LGHDT and YNNKEL (reference sequence). The CDR3 is made up of 16 amino acids. V lost 4 bases to trimming and J lost 1 base, with 15 bases between them. DNA of the CDR3: TGTGCCAGCAGCCCCTCTTCGGGACTCCGCACAGATACGCAGTATTTT. Its protein product is CASSPSSGLRTDTQYF.

The rearrangement joins TRBV24-1 to TRBJ1-1; D call uncertain. The CDR3 runs to 16 residues. Germline V lookup: CDR1 KGHDR, CDR2 SFDVKD. The V gene lost 5 bases and the J gene lost 2 bases, with 17 bases spanning the gap. In DNA, the CDR3 is TGTGCCACCAGTGGGGCCCCCGGCCTCGGAAACACTGAAGCTTTCTTT. Its protein product is CATSGAPGLGNTEAFF.

The chain joins TRBV6-5 to TRBJ1-2; D may be TRBD1 (5 bases). The CDR3 sequence is 12 residues long. Trimming left V 10 bases short and J 4 bases short, with 13 bases between. Germline lookup yields CDR1 MNHEY and CDR2 SVGAGI. The CDR3 DNA sequence: TGTGCCACCAATCCGGGGGTCTATGGCTACACCTTC. This sequence encodes CATNPGVYGYTF.

This rearrangement joins TRBV19 to TRBJ2-5; 11 nucleotides line up with TRBD2. The CDR3 length is 15 residues. CDR1 is LNHDA and CDR2 is SQIVND in the germline V gene (reference sequence). V dropped 10 bases and J dropped 1; count of bases not matched to a gene: 8. The CDR3 DNA reads TGTGCCACCACAACTAGCGGGGGCCGCCAAGAGACCCAGTACTTC. It encodes CATTTSGGRQETQYF. The full variable domain, rest sourced from reference TRBV19 and TRBJ2-5, is DGGITQSPKYLFRKEGQNVTLSCEQNLNHDAMYWYRQDPGQGLRLIYYSQIVNDFQKGDIAEGYSVSREKKESFPLTVTSAQKNPTAFYLCATTTSGGRQETQYFGPGTRLLVL.

This clone was seen a single time. The CDR3 coding sequence is TGCGCCAGCAGCTCCACAGGGGTTAAAAACATTCAGTACTTC. This sequence encodes CASSSTGVKNIQYF. The rearrangement uses TRBV5-1 and TRBJ2-4, with 7 bases aligning to TRBD1. The V segment lost 3 bases and the J segment 4 bases; nucleotides outside the gene matches: 4. Per germline, CDR1 SGHRS and CDR2 YFSETQ. This CDR3 region has 14 residues.

The rearrangement joins TRBV6-2 or TRBV6-3 to TRBJ2-6; a weak D match, TRBD2 (5 bases). Germline V CDR1 and CDR2: MNHEY, SVGEGT. This CDR3 has 14 residues. V was trimmed by 5 bases and J by 0 bases, leaving 5 bases between them. For the CDR3, the DNA is TGTGCCAGCAGTGAGGGCTCTGGGGCCAACGTCCTGACTTTC. Translation: CASSEGSGANVLTF.

This sequence joins TRBV7-8 and TRBJ2-5, with D perhaps TRBD2 (6 bases). The CDR3 totals 15 residues. V was pared by 5 bases and J by 2 bases, with 15 bases between. Germline V gene lookup returns CDR1 SGHVS and CDR2 FQNEAQ. The CDR3 DNA follows: TGTGCCAGCAGCCAATATGCTAGCGATCAAGAGACCCAGTACTTC. Translation: CASSQYASDQETQYF.

Only one count was recorded for this clone. CDR3 in amino acids: CASGPGVTASEKLFF. In DNA form, the CDR3 reads TGTGCTAGTGGTCCAGGGGTCACGGCTAGTGAAAAACTGTTTTTT. V usage is TRBV12-5 and J usage is TRBJ1-4; D may be TRBD1 (6 bases). V lost 5 bases to trimming and J lost 7 bases, with 17 bases between them. This CDR3 spans 15 amino acids. The germline gives CDR1 LGHNT, CDR2 FRNRAP.

The gene calls are TRBV19 and TRBJ1-5; D gene uncertain. With 0 bases removed from V and 7 bases from J, the gap between germline ends came to 10 bases. Germline CDR1 LNHDA, CDR2 SQIVND (reference sequence). The CDR3 has 14 residues. CDR3 nucleotide sequence: TGTGCCAGTAGTATAGACAGCCTCAGGCAGCCCCAGCATTTT. It is translated as CASSIDSLRQPQHF.

The V and J genes are TRBV5-1 and TRBJ1-1, with D perhaps TRBD1 (6 bases). The V and J ends lost 2 bases and 7 bases respectively, with 24 bases between them. The CDR3 has 17 residues. Germline CDR1 reads SGHRS; CDR2 reads YFSETQ. The CDR3 DNA reads as TGCGCCAGCAGCTTTACAGGGTCTGTACCTAAGGGGAATGAAGCTTTCTTT. Amino acid sequence: CASSFTGSVPKGNEAFF.

The V and J genes are TRBV30 and TRBJ2-6; D gene ambiguous. V shed 5 bases and J shed 4 bases, with 9 bases lying between them. The germline CDR1 and CDR2 sequences are GTSNPN and SVGIG (reference sequence). The CDR3 covers 13 residues. CDR3: CAWEAHGANVLTF. CDR3 in DNA: TGTGCCTGGGAGGCACACGGGGCCAACGTCCTGACTTTC.

This clone turned up a few times. The V and J genes are TRBV28 and TRBJ1-5; TRBD1 agrees at 10 bases. The germline CDR1 and CDR2 sequences are MDHEN and SYDVKM. The CDR3 is 19 amino acids. The junction had 14 bases not matched to a gene; V was cut back by 6 bases and J by 0 bases. CDR3 loop: CASRSQRGTGAYSNQPQHF. The CDR3 DNA reads as TGTGCCAGCAGATCACAAAGGGGGACAGGGGCCTATAGCAATCAGCCCCAGCATTTT.

The chain combines TRBV27 with TRBJ1-1; D unclear. The CDR3 spans 15 residues. The V gene lost 3 bases and the J gene lost 1 base, with 12 bases spanning the gap. Germline V CDR1 and CDR2: MNHEY, SMNVEV (reference sequence). The CDR3 region is CASSFSPGENTEAFF. CDR3 in DNA: TGTGCCAGCAGTTTCTCCCCGGGAGAGAACACTGAAGCTTTCTTT.

The V gene is TRBV4-1, the J gene TRBJ1-5; D is unresolved. The CDR3 has 14 amino acids. V was pared by 4 bases and J by 3 bases, with 10 bases between. Germline V CDR1 and CDR2: MGHRA, YSYEKL. DNA for the CDR3: TGCGCCAGCAGCCCCTGGCAGTTCAATCAGCCCCAGCATTTT. Translation: CASSPWQFNQPQHF.

J is TRBJ2-3 and V is TRBV19; TRBD1 matches at 10 bases. V was pared by 5 bases and J by 1 base, with 6 bases of the junction left unmatched. Per germline, CDR1 LNHDA and CDR2 SQIVND (reference sequence). The CDR3 consists of 16 residues. CDR3 amino acids: CASSFTGTGGTDTQYF. As DNA, the CDR3 is TGTGCCAGTAGTTTCACCGGGACAGGGGGCACAGATACGCAGTATTTT.

The genes are TRBV10-1 and TRBJ2-5; tentative D call: TRBD2 (5 bases). Germline lookup yields CDR1 WNHNN and CDR2 SYGVQD (reference sequence). The V end was cut by 6 bases, the J end by 5 bases, with 16 bases between. This CDR3 is built from 14 residues. CDR3 DNA: TGCGCCAGCAGCCCCCGGAGGTCCGGGGAGACCCAGTACTTC. It translates to CASSPRRSGETQYF.